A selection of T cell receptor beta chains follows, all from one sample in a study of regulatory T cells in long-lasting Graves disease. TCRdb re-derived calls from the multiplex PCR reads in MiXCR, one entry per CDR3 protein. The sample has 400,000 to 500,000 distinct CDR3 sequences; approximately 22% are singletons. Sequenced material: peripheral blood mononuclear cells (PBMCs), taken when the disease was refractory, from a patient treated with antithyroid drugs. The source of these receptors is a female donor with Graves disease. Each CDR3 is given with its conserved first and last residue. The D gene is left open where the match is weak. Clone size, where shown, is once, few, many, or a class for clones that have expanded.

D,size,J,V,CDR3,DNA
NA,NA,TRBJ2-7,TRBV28,CASSPALGRGVEQYF,TGTGCCAGCAGCCCGGCCTTGGGTCGGGGAGTCGAGCAGTACTTC
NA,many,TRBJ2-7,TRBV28,CASVPGRLSAYEQYF,TGTGCCAGCGTCCCGGGGCGGTTGAGTGCCTACGAGCAGTACTTC
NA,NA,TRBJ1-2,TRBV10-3,CAISTEGPLGYTF,TGTGCCATCAGTACTGAAGGACCCCTGGGCTACACCTTC
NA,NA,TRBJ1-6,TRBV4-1,CASSQGEDPGSPLHF,TGCGCCAGCAGCCAAGGTGAAGACCCTGGGTCACCCCTCCACTTT
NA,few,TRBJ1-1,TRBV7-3,CASSLLGGQNTEAFF,TGTGCCAGCAGCTTACTAGGGGGGCAGAACACTGAAGCTTTCTTT
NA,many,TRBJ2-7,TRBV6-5,CASSSSGGSSYEQYF,TGTGCCAGCAGTTCCTCTGGCGGAAGCTCCTACGAGCAGTACTTC
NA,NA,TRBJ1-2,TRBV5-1,CASRGEGNGYTF,TGCGCCAGCAGAGGTGAGGGAAATGGCTACACCTTC
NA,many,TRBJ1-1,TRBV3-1,CASRSLDLQGDTEAFF,TGTGCCAGCAGGTCACTTGACTTACAGGGAGACACTGAAGCTTTCTTT
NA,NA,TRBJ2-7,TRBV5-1,CASSWGGQAGYEQYF,TGCGCCAGCAGCTGGGGGGGACAGGCGGGCTACGAGCAGTACTTC
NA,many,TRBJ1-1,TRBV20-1,CSARPVHTEAFF,TGCAGTGCCCGACCGGTACACACTGAAGCTTTCTTT
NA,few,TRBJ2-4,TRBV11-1,CASSPGGVLGNIQYF,TGTGCCAGCAGCCCCGGTGGAGTGTTAGGGAACATTCAGTACTTC
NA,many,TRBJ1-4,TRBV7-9,CASSLVPGNNEKLFF,TGTGCCAGCAGCTTAGTGCCAGGGAATAATGAAAAACTGTTTTTT
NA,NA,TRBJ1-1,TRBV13,CASSSPDSGNTEAFF,TGTGCCAGCAGCTCCCCGGACAGCGGGAACACTGAAGCTTTCTTT
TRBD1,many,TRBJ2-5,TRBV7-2,CASSYQTGAGETQYF,TGTGCCAGCAGCTACCAGACAGGGGCGGGGGAGACCCAGTACTTC
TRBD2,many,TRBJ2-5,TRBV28,CASSLWGVGEGETQYF,TGTGCCAGCAGTTTATGGGGGGTGGGGGAGGGGGAGACCCAGTACTTC
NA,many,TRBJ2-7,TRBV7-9,CASRRTERTLEQYF,TGTGCCAGCAGGCGGACAGAGCGTACGCTCGAGCAGTACTTC
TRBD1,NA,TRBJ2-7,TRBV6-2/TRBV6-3,CASTLQDRITNEQYF,TGTGCCAGCACCCTACAGGACAGGATTACTAACGAGCAGTACTTC
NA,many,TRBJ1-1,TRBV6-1,CASSTGPEAFF,TGTGCCAGCAGTACCGGCCCTGAAGCTTTCTTT
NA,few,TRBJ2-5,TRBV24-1,CATSDPVPGETQYF,TGTGCCACCAGTGATCCGGTCCCGGGGGAGACCCAGTACTTC
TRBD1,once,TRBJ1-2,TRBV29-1,CSVEDRTGALYGYTF,TGCAGCGTTGAAGATAGAACAGGGGCCCTCTATGGCTACACCTTC
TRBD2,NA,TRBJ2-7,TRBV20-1,CSAPGVAGGYEQYF,TGCAGTGCCCCCGGAGTAGCGGGAGGCTACGAGCAGTACTTC
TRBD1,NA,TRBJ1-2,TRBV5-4,CASSPGGVGQGAIYGYTF,TGTGCCAGCAGCCCCGGGGGGGTGGGACAGGGGGCGATCTATGGCTACACCTTC
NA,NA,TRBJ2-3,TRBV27,CASSLREVSDTQYF,TGTGCCAGCAGTTTAAGGGAGGTTTCAGATACGCAGTATTTT
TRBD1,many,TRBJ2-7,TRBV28,CASTIDRAYEQYF,TGTGCCAGCACCATAGACAGGGCCTACGAGCAGTACTTC
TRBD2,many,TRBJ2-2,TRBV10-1,CASSDIAGWTGELFF,TGCGCCAGCAGTGATATAGCGGGATGGACCGGGGAGCTGTTTTTT
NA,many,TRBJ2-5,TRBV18,CASSPNRGDAQETQYF,TGTGCCAGCTCACCAAACCGGGGCGACGCTCAAGAGACCCAGTACTTC
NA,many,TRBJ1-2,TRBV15,CATRESSGSYTF,TGTGCCACCAGGGAATCTTCGGGGAGCTACACCTTC
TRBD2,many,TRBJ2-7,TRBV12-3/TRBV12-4,CASRFGTRTYEQYF,TGTGCCAGCAGGTTCGGGACTAGGACCTACGAGCAGTACTTC
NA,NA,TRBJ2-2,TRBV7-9,CASSPNFLGAGELFF,TGTGCCAGCAGCCCTAACTTTCTCGGGGCCGGGGAGCTGTTTTTT
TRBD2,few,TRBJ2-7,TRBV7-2,CASSFSGTNSYEQYF,TGTGCCAGCAGCTTTTCCGGGACTAACTCCTACGAGCAGTACTTC
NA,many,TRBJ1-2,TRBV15,CATSRDPNRAYGYTF,TGTGCCACCAGCAGAGATCCGAATAGGGCCTATGGCTACACCTTC
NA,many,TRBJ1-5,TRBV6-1,CASTGWGNSNQPQHF,TGTGCCAGCACAGGGTGGGGCAATAGCAATCAGCCCCAGCATTTT
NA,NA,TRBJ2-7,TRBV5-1,CASSLAPGSPYEQYF,TGCGCCAGCAGCTTGGCCCCAGGGTCCCCCTACGAGCAGTACTTC
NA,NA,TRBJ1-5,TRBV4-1,CASSQGEQPQHF,TGCGCCAGCAGCCAAGGGGAACAGCCCCAGCATTTT
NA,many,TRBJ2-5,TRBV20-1,CSASASYQETQYF,TGCAGTGCTAGTGCCTCGTACCAAGAGACCCAGTACTTC
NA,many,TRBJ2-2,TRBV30,CAWSHPETTTGELFF,TGTGCCTGGAGCCACCCGGAGACCACAACCGGGGAGCTGTTTTTT
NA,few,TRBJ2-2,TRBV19,CASSIVGVSGELFF,TGTGCCAGTAGTATAGTCGGAGTTTCCGGGGAGCTGTTTTTT
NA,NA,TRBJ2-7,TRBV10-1,CATSMDLTHHEQYF,TGCGCCACCTCCATGGACCTGACCCACCACGAGCAGTACTTC
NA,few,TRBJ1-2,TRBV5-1,CASSHVGGTAGTF,TGCGCCAGCAGCCACGTTGGTGGCACGGCTGGGACCTTC
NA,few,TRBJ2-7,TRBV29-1,CSVLSTSYEQYF,TGCAGCGTCCTCTCGACATCCTACGAGCAGTACTTC
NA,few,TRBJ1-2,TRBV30,CAWSAGIAGGGYTF,TGTGCCTGGAGCGCCGGGATTGCTGGGGGAGGCTACACCTTC
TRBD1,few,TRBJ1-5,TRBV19,CASSMGKGQISNQPQHF,TGTGCCAGTAGTATGGGGAAGGGACAGATTAGCAATCAGCCCCAGCATTTT
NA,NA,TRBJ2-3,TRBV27,CASSLMSGSTDTQYF,TGTGCCAGCAGTTTAATGAGCGGGTCCACAGATACGCAGTATTTT
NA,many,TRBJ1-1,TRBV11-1,CASSLAGTGVSEAFF,TGTGCCAGCAGCTTAGCCGGTACGGGGGTATCTGAAGCTTTCTTT
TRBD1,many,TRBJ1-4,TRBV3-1,CASSQGPDRGVEKLFF,TGTGCCAGCAGCCAAGGCCCCGACAGGGGTGTTGAAAAACTGTTTTTT
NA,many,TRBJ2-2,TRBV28,CASRISTGELFF,TGTGCCAGCAGGATCAGCACCGGGGAGCTGTTTTTT
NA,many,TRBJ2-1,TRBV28,CASSRSGNEQFF,TGTGCCAGCTCGCGTAGCGGCAATGAGCAGTTCTTC
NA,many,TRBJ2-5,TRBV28,CASRLYGNQETQYF,TGTGCCAGCAGGCTCTACGGGAACCAAGAGACCCAGTACTTC
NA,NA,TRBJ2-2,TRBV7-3,CTSSLGGRENTGELFF,TGTACCAGCAGCTTAGGAGGCAGAGAAAACACCGGGGAGCTGTTTTTT
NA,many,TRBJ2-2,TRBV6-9,CASSYHLTGELFF,TGTGCCAGCAGTTATCATCTAACCGGGGAGCTGTTTTTT
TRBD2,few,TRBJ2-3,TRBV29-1,CSVEGGRISDTQYF,TGCAGCGTTGAGGGCGGGAGGATCTCAGATACGCAGTATTTT
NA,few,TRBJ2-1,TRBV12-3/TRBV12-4,CASSPAGNLYNEQFF,TGTGCCAGCAGTCCGGCGGGAAACCTTTACAATGAGCAGTTCTTC
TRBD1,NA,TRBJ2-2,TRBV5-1,CASSPTGGRRAGELFF,TGCGCCAGCAGCCCGACAGGGGGTCGGAGAGCCGGGGAGCTGTTTTTT
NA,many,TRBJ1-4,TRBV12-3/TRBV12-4,CASSFVLSEKLFF,TGTGCCAGCAGTTTTGTATTAAGTGAAAAACTGTTTTTT
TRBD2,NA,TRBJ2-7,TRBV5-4,CASSLQIAGTYEQYF,TGTGCCAGCAGCTTGCAGATAGCGGGAACCTACGAGCAGTACTTC
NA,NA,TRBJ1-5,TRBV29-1,CSVGEVGQPQHF,TGCAGCGTCGGGGAGGTAGGGCAGCCCCAGCATTTT
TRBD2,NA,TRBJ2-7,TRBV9,CASSALAGPAYEQYF,TGTGCCAGCAGCGCCCTAGCGGGACCAGCCTACGAGCAGTACTTC
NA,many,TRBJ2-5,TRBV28,CASSSSRQAQETQYF,TGTGCCAGCAGTTCATCCCGACAGGCCCAAGAGACCCAGTACTTC
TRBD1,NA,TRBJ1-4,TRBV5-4,CASSPNPMTGTNEKLFF,TGTGCCAGCAGCCCTAACCCTATGACAGGGACTAATGAAAAACTGTTTTTT